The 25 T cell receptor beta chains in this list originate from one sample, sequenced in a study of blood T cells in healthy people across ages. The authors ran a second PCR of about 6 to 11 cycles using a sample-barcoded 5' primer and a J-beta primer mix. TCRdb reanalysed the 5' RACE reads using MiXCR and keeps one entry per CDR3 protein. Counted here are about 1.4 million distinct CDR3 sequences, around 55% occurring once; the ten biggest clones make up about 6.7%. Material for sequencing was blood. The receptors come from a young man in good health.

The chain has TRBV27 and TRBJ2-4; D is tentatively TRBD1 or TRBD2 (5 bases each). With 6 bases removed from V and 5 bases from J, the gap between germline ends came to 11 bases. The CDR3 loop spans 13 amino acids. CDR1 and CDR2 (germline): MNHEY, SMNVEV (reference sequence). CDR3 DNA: TGTGCCAGCAGCCGAGGGGTTGAAAACATTCAGTACTTC. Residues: CASSRGVENIQYF.

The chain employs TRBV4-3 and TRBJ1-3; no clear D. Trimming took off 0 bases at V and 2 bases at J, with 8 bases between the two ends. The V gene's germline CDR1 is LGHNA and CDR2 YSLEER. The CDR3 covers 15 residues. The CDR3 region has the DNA TGCGCCAGCAGCCAAGAGGTGTTGACTGGAAACACCATATATTTT. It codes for CASSQEVLTGNTIYF.

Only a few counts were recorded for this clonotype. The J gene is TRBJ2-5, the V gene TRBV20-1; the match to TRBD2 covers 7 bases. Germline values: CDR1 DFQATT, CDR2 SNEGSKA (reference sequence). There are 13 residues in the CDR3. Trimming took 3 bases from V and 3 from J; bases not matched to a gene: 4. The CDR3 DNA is TGCAGTGCTAGTTTCCTAGCGGAAGAGACCCAGTACTTC. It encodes CSASFLAEETQYF.

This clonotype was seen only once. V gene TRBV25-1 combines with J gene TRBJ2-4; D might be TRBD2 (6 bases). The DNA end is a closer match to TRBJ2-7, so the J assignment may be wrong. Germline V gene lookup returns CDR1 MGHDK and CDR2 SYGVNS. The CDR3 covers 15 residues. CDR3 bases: TGTGCCAGCAGTGTTCCTAGCGAGGGCTCCTACGAGCAGTACTTC. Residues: CASSVPSEGSYEQYF.

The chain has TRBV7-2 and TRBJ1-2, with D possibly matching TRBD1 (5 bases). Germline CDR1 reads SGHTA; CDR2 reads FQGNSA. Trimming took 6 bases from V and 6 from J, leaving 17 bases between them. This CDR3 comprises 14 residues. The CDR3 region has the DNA TGTGCCAGCAGTCCTAGGGGCCTCAGGGATGGCTACACCTTC. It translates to CASSPRGLRDGYTF. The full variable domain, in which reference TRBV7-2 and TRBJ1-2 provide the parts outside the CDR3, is GAGVSQSPSNKVTEKGKDVELRCDPISGHTALYWYRQSLGQGLEFLIYFQGNSAPDKSGLPSDRFSAERTGGSVSTLTIQRTQQEDSAVYLCASSPRGLRDGYTFGSGTRLTVV.

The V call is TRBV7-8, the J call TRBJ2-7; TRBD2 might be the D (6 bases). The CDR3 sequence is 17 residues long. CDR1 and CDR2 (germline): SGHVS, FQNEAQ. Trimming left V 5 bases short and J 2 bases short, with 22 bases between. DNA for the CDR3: TGTGCCAGCAGCCTGATTCCGAGCGGGCCTCCTCCCTACGAGCAGTACTTC. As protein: CASSLIPSGPPPYEQYF.

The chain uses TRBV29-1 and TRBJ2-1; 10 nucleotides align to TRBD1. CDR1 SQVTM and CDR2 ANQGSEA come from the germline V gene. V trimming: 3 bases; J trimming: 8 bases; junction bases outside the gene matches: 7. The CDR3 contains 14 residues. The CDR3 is CSVEETGGSDEQFF. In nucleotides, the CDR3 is TGCAGCGTTGAGGAGACAGGGGGCAGCGATGAGCAGTTCTTC.

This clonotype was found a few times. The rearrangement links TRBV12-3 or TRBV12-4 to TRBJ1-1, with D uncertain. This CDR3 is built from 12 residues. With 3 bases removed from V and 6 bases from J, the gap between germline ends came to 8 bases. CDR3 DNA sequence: TGTGCCAGCAGTTTTAACGTCCCTGAAGCTTTCTTT. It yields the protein CASSFNVPEAFF.

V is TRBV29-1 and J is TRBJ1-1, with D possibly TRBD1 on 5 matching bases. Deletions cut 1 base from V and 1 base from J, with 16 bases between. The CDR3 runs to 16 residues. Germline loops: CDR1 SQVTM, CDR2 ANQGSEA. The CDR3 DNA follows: TGCAGCGTTGAAGGTTTGGTGGGACCCGGGAACACTGAAGCTTTCTTT. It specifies CSVEGLVGPGNTEAFF. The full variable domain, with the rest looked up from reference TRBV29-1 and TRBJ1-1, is SAVISQKPSRDICQRGTSLTIQCQVDSQVTMMFWYRQQPGQSLTLIATANQGSEATYESGFVIDKFPISRPNLTFSTLTVSNMSPEDSSIYLCSVEGLVGPGNTEAFFGQGTRLTVV.

In nucleotides, the CDR3 is TGTGCCAGCAGTTCATCCAGCGGCTACACAGATACGCAGTATTTT. Its protein product is CASSSSSGYTDTQYF. The V call is TRBV12-3 or TRBV12-4, the J call TRBJ2-3; D possibly corresponds to TRBD2 (5 bases). CDR3 length: 15 residues. Trimming pared 4 bases from V and 2 bases from J, leaving 13 bases between.

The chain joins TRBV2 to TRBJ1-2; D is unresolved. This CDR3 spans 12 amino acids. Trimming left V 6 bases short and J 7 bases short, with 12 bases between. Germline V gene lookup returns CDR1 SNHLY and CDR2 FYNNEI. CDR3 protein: CASRILLTGYTF. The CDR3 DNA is TGTGCCAGCAGGATTCTTCTAACTGGCTACACCTTC. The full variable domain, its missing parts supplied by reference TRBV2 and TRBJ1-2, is EPEVTQTPSHQVTQMGQEVILRCVPISNHLYFYWYRQILGQKVEFLVSFYNNEISEKSEIFDDQFSVERPDGSNFTLKIRSTKLEDSAMYFCASRILLTGYTFGSGTRLTVV.

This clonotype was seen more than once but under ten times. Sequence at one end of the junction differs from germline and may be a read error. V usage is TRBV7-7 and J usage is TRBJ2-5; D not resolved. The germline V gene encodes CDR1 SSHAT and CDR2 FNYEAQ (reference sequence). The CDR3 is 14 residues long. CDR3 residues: CASSSLGRQETQYF. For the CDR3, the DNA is TGTGCTAGCAGCTCATTGGGCCGTCAAGAGACCCAGTACTTC.

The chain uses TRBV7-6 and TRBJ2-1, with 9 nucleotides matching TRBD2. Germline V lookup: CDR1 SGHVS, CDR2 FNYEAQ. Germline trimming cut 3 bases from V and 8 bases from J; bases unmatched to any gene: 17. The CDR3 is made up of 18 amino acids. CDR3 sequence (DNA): TGTGCCAGCAGCTTGGGCCACAATATTATAGCGGGAGACTATGAGCAGTTCTTC. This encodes CASSLGHNIIAGDYEQFF.

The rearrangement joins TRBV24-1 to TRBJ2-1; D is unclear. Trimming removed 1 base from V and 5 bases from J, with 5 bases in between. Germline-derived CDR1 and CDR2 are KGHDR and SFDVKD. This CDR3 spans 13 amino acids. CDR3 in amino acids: CATSDFGNNEQFF. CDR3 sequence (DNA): TGTGCCACCAGTGATTTCGGCAACAATGAGCAGTTCTTC.

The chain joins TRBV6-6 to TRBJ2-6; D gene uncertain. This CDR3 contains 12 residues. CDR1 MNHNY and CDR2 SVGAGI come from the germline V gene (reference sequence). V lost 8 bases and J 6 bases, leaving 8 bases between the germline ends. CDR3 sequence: CASETVANVLTF. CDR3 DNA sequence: TGTGCCAGCGAAACTGTGGCCAACGTCCTGACTTTC.

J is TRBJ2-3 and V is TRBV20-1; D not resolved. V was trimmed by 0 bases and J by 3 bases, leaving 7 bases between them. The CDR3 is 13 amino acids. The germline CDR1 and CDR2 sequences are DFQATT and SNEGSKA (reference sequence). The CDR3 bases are TGCAGTGCTAGAGACCTAAATACAGATACGCAGTATTTT. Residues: CSARDLNTDTQYF.

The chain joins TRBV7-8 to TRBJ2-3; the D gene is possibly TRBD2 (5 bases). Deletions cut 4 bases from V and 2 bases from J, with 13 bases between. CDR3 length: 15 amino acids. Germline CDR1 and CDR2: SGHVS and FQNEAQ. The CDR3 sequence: CASSWRGSFTDTQYF. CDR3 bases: TGTGCCAGCAGCTGGAGAGGGAGCTTCACAGATACGCAGTATTTT.

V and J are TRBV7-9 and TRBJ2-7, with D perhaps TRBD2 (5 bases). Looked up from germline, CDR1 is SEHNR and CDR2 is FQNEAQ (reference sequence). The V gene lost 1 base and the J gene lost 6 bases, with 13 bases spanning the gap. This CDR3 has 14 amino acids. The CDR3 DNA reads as TGTGCCAGCAGCTTAGTAGCTAGCTCCGGCGAGCAGTACTTC. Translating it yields CASSLVASSGEQYF.

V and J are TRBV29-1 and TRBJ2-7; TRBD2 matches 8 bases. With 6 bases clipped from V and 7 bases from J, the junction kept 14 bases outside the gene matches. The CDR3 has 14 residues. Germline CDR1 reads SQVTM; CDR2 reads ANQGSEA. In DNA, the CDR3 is TGCAGCGTCCAAGGGCGGGGGGACCTTGGAGAGCAGTACTTC. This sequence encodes CSVQGRGDLGEQYF.

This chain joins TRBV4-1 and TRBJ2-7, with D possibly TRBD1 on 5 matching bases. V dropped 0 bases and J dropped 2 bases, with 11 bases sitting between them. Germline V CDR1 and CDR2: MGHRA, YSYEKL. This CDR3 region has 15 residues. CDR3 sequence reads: CASSQDAGYTYEQYF. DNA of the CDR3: TGCGCCAGCAGCCAAGATGCAGGGTATACCTACGAGCAGTACTTC.

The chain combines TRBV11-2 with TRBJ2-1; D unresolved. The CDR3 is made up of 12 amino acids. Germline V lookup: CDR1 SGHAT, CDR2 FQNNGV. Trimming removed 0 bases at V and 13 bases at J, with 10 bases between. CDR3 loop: CASSLDRATQFF. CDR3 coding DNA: TGTGCCAGCAGCTTAGATAGGGCGACCCAGTTCTTC.

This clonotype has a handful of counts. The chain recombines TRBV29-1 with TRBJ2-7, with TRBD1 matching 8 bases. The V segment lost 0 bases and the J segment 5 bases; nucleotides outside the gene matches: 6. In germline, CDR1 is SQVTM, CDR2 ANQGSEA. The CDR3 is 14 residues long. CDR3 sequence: CSVEDGTGLNEQYF. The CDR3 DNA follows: TGCAGCGTTGAAGACGGGACAGGACTAAACGAGCAGTACTTC.

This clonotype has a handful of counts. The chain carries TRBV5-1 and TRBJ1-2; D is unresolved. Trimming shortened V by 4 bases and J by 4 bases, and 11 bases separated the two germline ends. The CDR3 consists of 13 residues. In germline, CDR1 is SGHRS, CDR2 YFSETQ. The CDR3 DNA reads TGCGCCAGCAGCCCGGGCCGGCCCTATGGCTACACCTTC. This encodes CASSPGRPYGYTF. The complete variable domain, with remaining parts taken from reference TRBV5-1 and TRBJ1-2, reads KAGVTQTPRYLIKTRGQQVTLSCSPISGHRSVSWYQQTPGQGLQFLFEYFSETQRNKGNFPGRFSGRQFSNSRSEMNVSTLELGDSALYLCASSPGRPYGYTFGSGTRLTVV.

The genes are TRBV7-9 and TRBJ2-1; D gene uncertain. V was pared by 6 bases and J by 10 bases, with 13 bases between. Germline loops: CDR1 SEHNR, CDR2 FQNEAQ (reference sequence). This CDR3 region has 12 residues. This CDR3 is CASRPHDGEQFF. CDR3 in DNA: TGTGCCAGCAGGCCTCACGACGGGGAGCAGTTCTTC. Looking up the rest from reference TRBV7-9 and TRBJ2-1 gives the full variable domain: DTGVSQNPRHKITKRGQNVTFRCDPISEHNRLYWYRQTLGQGPEFLTYFQNEAQLEKSRLLSDRFSAERPKGSFSTLEIQRTEQGDSAMYLCASRPHDGEQFFGPGTRLTVL.

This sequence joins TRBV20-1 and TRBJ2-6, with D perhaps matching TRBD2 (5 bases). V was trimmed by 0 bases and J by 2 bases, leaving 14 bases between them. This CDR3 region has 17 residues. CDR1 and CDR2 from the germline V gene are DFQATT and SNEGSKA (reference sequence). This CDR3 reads CSARDYPSGAGANVLTF. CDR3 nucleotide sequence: TGCAGTGCTAGAGATTACCCCTCCGGGGCTGGGGCCAACGTCCTGACTTTC.